This T cell receptor (beta chain) was found in a study of cytomegalovirus exposure and HLA in healthy donors. J gave up 5 bases and V 5 bases, and 11 bases lay outside the gene matches. Looked up from germline, CDR1 is SEHNR and CDR2 is FQNEAQ (reference sequence). The CDR3 is made up of 15 amino acids. 60 Vbeta and 13 Jbeta primers were used in PCR. TCRdb's table, derived via immunoSEQ multiplex PCR, lists solely in-frame clones and lacks some. The table includes approximately 180,000 clones, over 70% detected once. There are a few counts of this clone. The V and J genes are TRBV7-9 and TRBJ1-1; 7 positions agree with TRBD1. This TCR derives from a young woman in good health and CMV-seropositive. Input material: PBMCs. CDR3 coding DNA: TGTGCCAGCAGCCAAAACTCGGCAGGGGGAACTGAAGCTTTCTTT. Encoded protein: CASSQNSAGGTEAFF.